This T cell receptor beta chain came from a study of T cell responses to AZD1222 COVID-19 vaccine. Overall study results and limits: Repertoires were collected only later (after the peak T cell response had occurred). Females made up more of the donors, who were largely white British, and clonal diversity may have come out too low. There were vaccine-associated CD4 TCRs across spike, dominant at 160-218 and 743-854.

V trimming: 3 bases; J trimming: 6 bases; junction bases outside the gene matches: 10. This CDR3 has 16 amino acids. Germline lookup yields CDR1 LGHNA and CDR2 YSLEER. Clones were sequenced by immunoSEQ multiplex PCR, and TCRdb holds only the in-frame ones, with some missing. The repertoire holds 250,000 to 300,000 clones, with roughly 93% as singletons. With regard to this clone: As yet, its antigen is unknown.

Researchers grouped second doses given at about 4 or about 12 weeks into one pool. The receptor was isolated from an adult who received the AZD1222 COVID-19 vaccine. The starting material was peripheral blood, obtained 28 days after the second AZD1222 dose. This rearrangement joins TRBV4-3 to TRBJ2-2, with 7 positions matching TRBD2. CDR3 sequence: CASSQRPGGRAGELFF. CDR3 in DNA: TGCGCCAGCAGCCAGCGACCGGGAGGCCGGGCCGGGGAGCTGTTTTTT.